A single sample gave rise to the 2 T cell receptor beta chains below, sequenced in a study of Ad26.COV2.S vaccination and SARS-CoV-2 variants (dated by TCRdb to the early 2020s). The treatment or condition label, read with the paper, signifies: 19 received Ad26.COV2.S at low or high dose, single or two shots; a few received placebo; per-sample allocation not given. Repertoires of vaccine and placebo recipients were sequenced from samples taken on day 63 after the first injection. Libraries were built with the immunoSEQ multiplex PCR assay. TCRdb provides this immuneACCESS table in a form limited to in-frame rearrangements. Some clones are lacking; in checked studies, under half of them reflect an unresolved V gene, and why the rest are absent is not known. The sample table lists roughly 500,000 clones, around nine tenths of them with a count of one. Around 13% of the sample rests with the top ten.

Source: peripheral blood, taken in a trial of Ad26.COV2.S vaccine versus placebo. The receptors here all came from a person aged 18 to 59 who received the Ad26.COV2.S COVID-19 vaccine or a placebo.

The chain joins TRBV7-3 to TRBJ1-6; no definite D call. The germline V gene has CDR1 SGHTA and CDR2 FQGTGA. V was clipped by 2 bases and J by 6 bases, with 5 bases between them. The CDR3 has 13 residues. The CDR3 loop is CASSLRGNSPLHF. The CDR3 DNA reads TGTGCCAGCAGCTTACGGGGTAATTCACCCCTCCACTTT.

As DNA, the CDR3 is TGTGCCAGCAGCCGCCTTCTAGTCTACGAGCAGTACTTC. Its translation: CASSRLLVYEQYF. V usage is TRBV12-3 or TRBV12-4 and J usage is TRBJ2-7; D is unresolved. CDR3 size: 13 residues. Trimming took 6 bases from V and 3 from J, leaving 12 bases between them.